This record covers a single T cell receptor beta chain. Its antigen remains unknown. The data are from a study of radiotherapy plus CTLA-4 blockade in lung cancer. At the level of the study: Disease control was present in roughly 29% of patients, and objective responses in around 20%.

Chemo-refractory metastatic non-small-cell lung cancer patients underwent focal radiation alongside CTLA-4 blockade with ipilimumab. Repertoires were generated with immunoSEQ multiplex PCR, while TCRdb's copy carries only in-frame clones and drops some. There are about 98,000 clones in the sample; about 81% occur only once, and around 3.7% lies in the top ten. Germline CDR1 SNHLY, CDR2 FYNNEI. The CDR3 is 19 amino acids. V lost 6 bases and J lost 5; bases outside the gene matches: 21. Study-level findings and limits: After radiotherapy and ipilimumab, tumor-derived clones expanded in peripheral blood.

This TCR was recovered from a human donor with non-small cell lung cancer who had a partial response to radiotherapy plus ipilimumab. The sample consisted of peripheral blood, taken from a patient treated with radiotherapy plus ipilimumab. The V call is TRBV2, the J call TRBJ2-5; 10 nucleotides align to TRBD2. The CDR3 region has the DNA TGTGCCAGCAGGAAGCCTACCATAGAAAGCGGGAGGGCCCGGGAGACCCAGTACTTC. Translated, it gives CASRKPTIESGRARETQYF.